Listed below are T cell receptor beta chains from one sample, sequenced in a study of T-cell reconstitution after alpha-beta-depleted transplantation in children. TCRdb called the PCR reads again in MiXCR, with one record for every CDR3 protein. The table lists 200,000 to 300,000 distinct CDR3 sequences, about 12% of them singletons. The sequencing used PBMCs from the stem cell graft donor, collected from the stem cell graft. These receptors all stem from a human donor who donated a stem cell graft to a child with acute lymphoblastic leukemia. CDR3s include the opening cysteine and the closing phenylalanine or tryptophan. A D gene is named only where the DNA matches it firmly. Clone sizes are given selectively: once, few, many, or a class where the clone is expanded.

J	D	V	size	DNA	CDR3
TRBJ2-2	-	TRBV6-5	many	TGTGCCAGCAGTTACTCGGCAGGGTGGGACACCGGGGAGCTGTTTTTT	CASSYSAGWDTGELFF
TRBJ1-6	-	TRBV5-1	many	TGCGCCAGCAGCTTGGAGGGCACAGGGCTTAATTCACCCCTCCACTTT	CASSLEGTGLNSPLHF
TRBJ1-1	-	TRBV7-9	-	TGTGCCAGCAGCGTACTAACAGGGCGAAGCACTGAAGCTTTCTTT	CASSVLTGRSTEAFF
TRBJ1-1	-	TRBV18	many	TGTGCCAGCTCAGGGAACACACTGGGGAGCACTGAAGCTTTCTTT	CASSGNTLGSTEAFF
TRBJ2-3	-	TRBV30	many	TGTGCCTGGAGTAAAACTAGCACAGATACGCAGTATTTT	CAWSKTSTDTQYF
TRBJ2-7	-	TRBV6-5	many	TGTGCCAGCAGTTACAGGGCCTCCCCCGGGGAGCAGTACTTC	CASSYRASPGEQYF
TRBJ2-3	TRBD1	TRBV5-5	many	TGTGCCAGCAGCGCGCGGGGACAGGGACCAGATACGCAGTATTTT	CASSARGQGPDTQYF
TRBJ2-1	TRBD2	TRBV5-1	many	TGCGCCAGCAGCTCCGGACTAGCGGGAGGGCTTAACAATGAGCAGTTCTTC	CASSSGLAGGLNNEQFF
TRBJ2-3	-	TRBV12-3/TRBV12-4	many	TGTGCCAGCAGTTTGGGCCGAATCACGCAGTATTTT	CASSLGRITQYF
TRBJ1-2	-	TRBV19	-	TGTGCCAGTAGCCAGGGCCACTATGGCTACACCTTC	CASSQGHYGYTF
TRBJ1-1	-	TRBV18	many	TGTGCCAGCTCACCCAGTCTTAACACTGAAGCTTTCTTT	CASSPSLNTEAFF
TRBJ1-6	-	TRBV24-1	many	TGTGCCACCAGTGAAAACGGTGTAAATTCACCCCTCCACTTT	CATSENGVNSPLHF
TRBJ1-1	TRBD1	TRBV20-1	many	TGCAGTGCTCAGGAACAGGGGGCGATGAACACTGAAGCTTTCTTT	CSAQEQGAMNTEAFF
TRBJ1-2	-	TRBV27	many	TGTGCCAGCAGTTTAGGGACGGACTATGGCTACACCTTC	CASSLGTDYGYTF
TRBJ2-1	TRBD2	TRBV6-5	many	TGTGCCAGCAGTTACGCCCTACTAGCGGCCACCTACAATGAGCAGTTCTTC	CASSYALLAATYNEQFF
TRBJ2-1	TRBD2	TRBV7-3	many	TGTGCCAGCAGCTTATCGGGGGAGGGCGAGCAGTTCTTC	CASSLSGEGEQFF
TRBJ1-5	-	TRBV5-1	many	TGCGCCAGCAGGATTTCCAGCAATCAGCCCCAGCATTTT	CASRISSNQPQHF
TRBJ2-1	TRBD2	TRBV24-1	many	TGTGCCACCAGTGATTTTGGGACTAGCGTCCACAATGAGCAGTTCTTC	CATSDFGTSVHNEQFF
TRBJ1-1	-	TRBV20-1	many	TGCAGCGCTTGGGGGGATACAGAACTGAACACTGAAGCTTTCTTT	CSAWGDTELNTEAFF
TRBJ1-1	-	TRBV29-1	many	TGCAGCGCCGAAGGCGCCAAGGACACTGAAGCTTTCTTT	CSAEGAKDTEAFF
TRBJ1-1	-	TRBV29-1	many	TGCAGCGTTGCACGAGGGGAGTTAGACGCCCCTGAAGCTTTCTTT	CSVARGELDAPEAFF
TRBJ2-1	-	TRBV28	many	TGTGCCAGCAGTTTTGTGGGTCTCTCCTACAATGAGCAGTTCTTC	CASSFVGLSYNEQFF
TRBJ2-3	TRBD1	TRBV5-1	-	TGCGCCAGCAGCCCTGGGACAGGGGGCGCGACAGATACGCAGTATTTT	CASSPGTGGATDTQYF
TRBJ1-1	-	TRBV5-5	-	TGTGCCAGCAGCTTGAATATAGGAGAAGCTTTCTTT	CASSLNIGEAFF
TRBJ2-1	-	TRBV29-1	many	TGCAGCGCCGCCCCCGGCGATGAGCAGTTCTTC	CSAAPGDEQFF
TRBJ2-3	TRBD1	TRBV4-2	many	TGTGCCAGCAGCCAAGGTGACAGGGCGGCAGATACGCAGTATTTT	CASSQGDRAADTQYF
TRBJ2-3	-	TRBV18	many	TGTGCCAGCTCACCACTGAAAGCTCTAGGAGGAGAAGGGTGGACGCAGTATTTT	CASSPLKALGGEGWTQYF
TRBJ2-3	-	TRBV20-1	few	TGCAGTGCTACCCACACCCGGAACACAGATACGCAGTATTTT	CSATHTRNTDTQYF
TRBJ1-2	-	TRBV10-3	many	TGTGCCATCAGTCCCCCGGGCAGTGTAAGCTATGGCTACACCTTC	CAISPPGSVSYGYTF
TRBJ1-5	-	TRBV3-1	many	TGTGCCAGCAGCCAAAATCTTATGACAGCCCAGCCCCAGCATTTT	CASSQNLMTAQPQHF